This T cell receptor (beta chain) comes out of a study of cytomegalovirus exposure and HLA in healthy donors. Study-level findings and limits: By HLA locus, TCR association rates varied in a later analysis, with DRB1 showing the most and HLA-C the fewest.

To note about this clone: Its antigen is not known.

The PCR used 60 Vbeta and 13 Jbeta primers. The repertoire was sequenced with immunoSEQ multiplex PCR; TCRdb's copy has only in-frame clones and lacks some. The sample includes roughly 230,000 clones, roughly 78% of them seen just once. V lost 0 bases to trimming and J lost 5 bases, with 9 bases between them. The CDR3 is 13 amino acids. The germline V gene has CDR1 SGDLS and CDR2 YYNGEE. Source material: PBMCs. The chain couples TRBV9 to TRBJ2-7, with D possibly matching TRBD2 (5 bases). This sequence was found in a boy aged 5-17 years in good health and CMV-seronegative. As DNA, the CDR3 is TGTGCCAGCAGCGTAGCTCGGGGAAACGAGCAGTACTTC. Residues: CASSVARGNEQYF.